This T cell receptor beta chain is from a study of glioma-infiltrating T cells. General study results and limits: Very few CDR3 sequences were shared between tissue and blood. Gliomas, especially low-grade, showed above-expected tissue-blood divergence; non-neoplastic patients showed below.

Germline assignment: CDR1 LGHDT and CDR2 YNNKEL (reference sequence). The CDR3 has 18 amino acids. The V segment lost 1 base and the J segment 4 bases; nucleotides outside the gene matches: 13. TCR alpha and beta CDR3 regions were amplified from RNA using iRepertoire nested multiplex PCR. MiXCR, applied by TCRdb to the multiplex PCR reads, yields one record per CDR3 protein. Seen here are around 140,000 distinct CDR3 sequences, approximately 40% observed once, and the top ten hold roughly a fifth. To note about this clonotype: Its antigen is undetermined.

V is TRBV3-1 and J is TRBJ2-1; 7 positions agree with TRBD2. The TCR was taken from a human donor with low-grade glioma or glioblastoma, undergoing nonglioma brain surgery, or in good health (not recorded which). The sequencing input was glioma tissue, nonneoplastic brain tissue, or PBMCs (not recorded which). In DNA, the CDR3 is TGTGCCAGCAGCCAAGTAGGCGGGGCTGGGGGACTATACAATGAGCAGTTCTTC. Its protein product is CASSQVGGAGGLYNEQFF.